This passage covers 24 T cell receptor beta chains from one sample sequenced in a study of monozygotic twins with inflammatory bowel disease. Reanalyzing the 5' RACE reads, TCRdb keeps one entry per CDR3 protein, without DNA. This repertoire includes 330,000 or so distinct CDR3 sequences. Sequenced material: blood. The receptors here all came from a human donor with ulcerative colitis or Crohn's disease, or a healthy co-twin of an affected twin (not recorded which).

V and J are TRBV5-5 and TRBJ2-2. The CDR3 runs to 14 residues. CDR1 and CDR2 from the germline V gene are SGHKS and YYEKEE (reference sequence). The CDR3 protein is CASSFGANTGELFF.

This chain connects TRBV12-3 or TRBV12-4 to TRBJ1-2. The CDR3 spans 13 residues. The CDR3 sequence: CASSATVNYGYTF.

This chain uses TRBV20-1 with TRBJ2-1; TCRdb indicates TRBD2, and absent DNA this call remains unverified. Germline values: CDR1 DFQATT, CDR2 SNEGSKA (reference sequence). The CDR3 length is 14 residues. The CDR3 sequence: CSAHNPAGRNEQFF.

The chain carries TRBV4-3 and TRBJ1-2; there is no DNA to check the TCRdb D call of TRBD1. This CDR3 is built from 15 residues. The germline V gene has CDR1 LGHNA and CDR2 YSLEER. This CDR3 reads CASSQTDRMSYGYTF.

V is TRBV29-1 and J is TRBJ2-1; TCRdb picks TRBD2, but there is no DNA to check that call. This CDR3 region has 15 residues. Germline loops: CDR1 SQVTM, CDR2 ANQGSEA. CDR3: CSVAAAAGGGYEQFF.

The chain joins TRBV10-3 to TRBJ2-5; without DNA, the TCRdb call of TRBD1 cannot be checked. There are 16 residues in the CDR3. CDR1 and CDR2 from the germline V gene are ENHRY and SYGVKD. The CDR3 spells CAISVSDRGPPETQYF.

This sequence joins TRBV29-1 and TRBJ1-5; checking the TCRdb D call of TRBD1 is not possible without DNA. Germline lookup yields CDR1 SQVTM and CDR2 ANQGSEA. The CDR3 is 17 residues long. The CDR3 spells CSVPGGGATHSNQPQHF.

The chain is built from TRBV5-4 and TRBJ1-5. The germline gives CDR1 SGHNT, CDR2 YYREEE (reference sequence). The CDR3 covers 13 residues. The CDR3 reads CASSGGVGQPQHF.

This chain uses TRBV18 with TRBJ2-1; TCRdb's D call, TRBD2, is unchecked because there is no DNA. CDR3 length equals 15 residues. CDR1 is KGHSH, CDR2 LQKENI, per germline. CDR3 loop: CASSPSSGEYNEQFF.

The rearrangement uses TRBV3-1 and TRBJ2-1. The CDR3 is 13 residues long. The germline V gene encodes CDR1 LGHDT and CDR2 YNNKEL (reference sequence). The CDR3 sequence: CASSRSRESGQFF.

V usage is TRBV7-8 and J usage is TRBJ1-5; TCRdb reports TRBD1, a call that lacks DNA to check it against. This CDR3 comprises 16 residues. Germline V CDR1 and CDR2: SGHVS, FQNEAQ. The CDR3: CASSPGQGIFNQPQHF.

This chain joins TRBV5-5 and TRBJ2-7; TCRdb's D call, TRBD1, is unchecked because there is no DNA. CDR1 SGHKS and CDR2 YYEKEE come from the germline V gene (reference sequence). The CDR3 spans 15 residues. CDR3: CASSSPRGGQYEQYF.

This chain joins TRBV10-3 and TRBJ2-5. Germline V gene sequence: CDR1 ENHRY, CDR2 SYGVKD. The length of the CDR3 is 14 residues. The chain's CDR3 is CAISDSPVGETQYF.

The chain's CDR3 is CATSLAGGHEQFF. The chain employs TRBV24-1 and TRBJ2-1; TCRdb indicates TRBD2, and absent DNA this call remains unverified. CDR1 KGHDR and CDR2 SFDVKD come from the germline V gene. This CDR3 contains 13 residues.

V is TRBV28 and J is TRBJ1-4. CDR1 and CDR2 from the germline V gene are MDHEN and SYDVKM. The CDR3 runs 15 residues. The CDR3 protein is CASSPWTIFNEKLFF. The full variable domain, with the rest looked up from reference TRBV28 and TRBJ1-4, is DVKVTQSSRYLVKRTGEKVFLECVQDMDHENMFWYRQDPGLGLRLIYFSYDVKMKEKGDIPEGYSVSREKKERFSLILESASTNQTSMYLCASSPWTIFNEKLFFGSGTQLSVL.

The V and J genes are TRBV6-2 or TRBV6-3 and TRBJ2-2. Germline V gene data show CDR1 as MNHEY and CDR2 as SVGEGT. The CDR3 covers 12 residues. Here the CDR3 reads CASKSNTGELFF.

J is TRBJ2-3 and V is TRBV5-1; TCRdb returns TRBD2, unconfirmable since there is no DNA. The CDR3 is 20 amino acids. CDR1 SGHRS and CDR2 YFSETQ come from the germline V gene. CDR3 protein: CASSYQTSGGPRSSTDTQYF.

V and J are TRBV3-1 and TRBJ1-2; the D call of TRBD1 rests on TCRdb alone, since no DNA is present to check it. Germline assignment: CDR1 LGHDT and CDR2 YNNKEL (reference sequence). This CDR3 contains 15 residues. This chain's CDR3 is CASSPRMGSPHGYTF.

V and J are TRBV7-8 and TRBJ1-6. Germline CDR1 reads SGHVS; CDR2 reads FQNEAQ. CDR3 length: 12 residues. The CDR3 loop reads CASRKQDSPLHF. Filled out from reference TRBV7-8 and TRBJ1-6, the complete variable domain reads GAGVSQSPRYKVAKRGQDVALRCDPISGHVSLFWYQQALGQGPEFLTYFQNEAQLDKSGLPSDRFFAERPEGSVSTLKIQRTQQEDSAVYLCASRKQDSPLHFGNGTRLTVT.

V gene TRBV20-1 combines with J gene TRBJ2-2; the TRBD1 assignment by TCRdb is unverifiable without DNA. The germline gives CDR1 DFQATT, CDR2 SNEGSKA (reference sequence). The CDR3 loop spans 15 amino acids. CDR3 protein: CSAREGGTDTGELFF.

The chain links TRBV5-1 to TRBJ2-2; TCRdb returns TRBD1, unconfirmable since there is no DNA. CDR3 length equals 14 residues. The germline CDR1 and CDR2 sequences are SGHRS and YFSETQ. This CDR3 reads CASSLDRSPGELFF.

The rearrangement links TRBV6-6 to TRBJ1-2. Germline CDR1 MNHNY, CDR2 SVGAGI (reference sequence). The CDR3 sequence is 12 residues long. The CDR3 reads CASSRLYYGYTF.

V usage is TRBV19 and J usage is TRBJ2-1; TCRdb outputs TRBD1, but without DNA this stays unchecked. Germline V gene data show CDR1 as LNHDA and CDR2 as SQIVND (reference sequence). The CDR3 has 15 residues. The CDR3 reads CASMSTRTGGDEQFF.

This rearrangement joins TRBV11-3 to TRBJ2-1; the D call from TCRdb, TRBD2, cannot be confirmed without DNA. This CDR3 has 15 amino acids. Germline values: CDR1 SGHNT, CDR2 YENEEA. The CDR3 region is CASSSTGEKGGEQFF. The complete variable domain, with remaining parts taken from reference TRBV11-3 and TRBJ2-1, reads EAGVVQSPRYKIIEKKQPVAFWCNPISGHNTLYWYLQNLGQGPELLIRYENEEAVDDSQLPKDRFSAERLKGVDSTLKIQPAELGDSAVYLCASSSTGEKGGEQFFGPGTRLTVL.